One and the same sample provided the 10 T cell receptor beta chains below, sequenced in a study of blood T cell repertoires in COVID-19. Generated by immunoSEQ multiplex PCR, the TCRdb table keeps only in-frame clones and is missing some. In the table there are under 200,000 clones, over 80% of which are singletons. The sequenced sample was peripheral blood. The receptors were sampled from a woman older than 75 with active or convalescent COVID-19.

The chain couples TRBV9 to TRBJ1-1; D gene uncertain. The germline gives CDR1 SGDLS, CDR2 YYNGEE. The CDR3 covers 16 residues. Trimming left V 2 bases short and J 0 bases short, with 14 bases between. This CDR3 reads CASSVLAGAMNTEAFF. CDR3 nucleotide sequence: TGTGCCAGCAGCGTTTTGGCAGGTGCCATGAACACTGAAGCTTTCTTT.

This clone was counted once. V usage is TRBV2 and J usage is TRBJ2-3; 8 bases align to TRBD2. Trimming cost V 6 bases and J 2 bases; bases outside gene matches: 7. Per the germline V gene, CDR1 is SNHLY and CDR2 is FYNNEI. The CDR3 runs 15 residues. CDR3 DNA sequence: TGTGCCAGCAGCCAAAGCGGGGGCCACACAGATACGCAGTATTTT. Protein: CASSQSGGHTDTQYF.

The chain employs TRBV5-1 and TRBJ2-3; possible D gene TRBD2, 6 bases. Trimming cost V 0 bases and J 4 bases, with 9 bases left between them. This CDR3 comprises 14 residues. Germline V gene sequence: CDR1 SGHRS, CDR2 YFSETQ. The CDR3 region has the DNA TGCGCCAGCAGCTTGGTTTTAGCGGCAGATACGCAGTATTTT. This encodes CASSLVLAADTQYF.

V is TRBV14 and J is TRBJ1-2; the D gene is possibly TRBD1 (6 bases). CDR1 and CDR2 (germline): SGHDN, FVKESK. Trimming pared 0 bases from V and 5 bases from J, leaving 16 bases between. The CDR3 runs 16 residues. The CDR3 coding sequence is TGTGCCAGCAGCCAAGATTTGACGGACAGCCTTTATGGCTACACCTTC. This sequence encodes CASSQDLTDSLYGYTF. Full variable domain (outside the CDR3, taken from reference TRBV14 and TRBJ1-2): EAGVTQFPSHSVIEKGQTVTLRCDPISGHDNLYWYRRVMGKEIKFLLHFVKESKQDESGMPNNRFLAERTGGTYSTLKVQPAELEDSGVYFCASSQDLTDSLYGYTFGSGTRLTVV.

This chain joins TRBV19 and TRBJ1-5; D perhaps matches TRBD1 (6 bases). Germline CDR1 LNHDA, CDR2 SQIVND (reference sequence). Trimming took off 3 bases at V and 3 bases at J, with 15 bases between the two ends. The CDR3 is 16 amino acids. The CDR3 coding sequence is TGTGCCAGTAGTATCCTGACAGGAGTTAACAATCAGCCCCAGCATTTT. Translated, it gives CASSILTGVNNQPQHF.

The gene calls are TRBV7-2 and TRBJ2-7, with 7 bases lining up with TRBD2. The CDR3 consists of 16 residues. In germline, CDR1 is SGHTA, CDR2 FQGNSA. The V and J ends lost 1 base and 0 bases, in that order; junction bases with no gene match: 6. CDR3: CASSLGAAGDSYEQYF. In nucleotides, the CDR3 is TGTGCCAGCAGCTTAGGCGCGGCGGGAGACTCCTACGAGCAGTACTTC.

The rearrangement uses TRBV9 and TRBJ1-1; 7 nucleotides line up with TRBD1. The CDR3 runs to 15 residues. The V gene end was trimmed by 0 bases and the J gene end by 6 bases; junction bases not matched to a gene: 8. Looked up from germline, CDR1 is SGDLS and CDR2 is YYNGEE. CDR3 residues: CASSVAEQGISEAFF. In DNA form, the CDR3 reads TGTGCCAGCAGCGTAGCTGAACAGGGGATCTCTGAAGCTTTCTTT.

The chain uses TRBV4-3 and TRBJ1-2, with D possibly TRBD1 on 5 matching bases. Trimming took off 0 bases at V and 2 bases at J, with 13 bases between the two ends. Germline V gene sequence: CDR1 LGHNA, CDR2 YSLEER. CDR3 length: 16 amino acids. The CDR3 region is CASSQEVPGPNYGYTF. CDR3 bases: TGCGCCAGCAGCCAAGAGGTACCAGGGCCCAACTATGGCTACACCTTC.

The chain joins TRBV5-8 to TRBJ1-3; D perhaps matches TRBD1 (6 bases). Trimming cost V 5 bases and J 4 bases, with 10 bases left between them. This CDR3 has 13 amino acids. Looked up from germline, CDR1 is SGHTS and CDR2 is YDEGEE. CDR3 bases: TGTGCCAGCAGTCTACAGGGCGGAAACACCATATATTTT. Protein sequence: CASSLQGGNTIYF.

The gene calls are TRBV27 and TRBJ2-4, with 9 nucleotides matching TRBD1. The CDR3 length is 15 residues. Trimming took 4 bases from V and 3 from J; bases not matched to a gene: 4. Germline CDR1 reads MNHEY; CDR2 reads SMNVEV (reference sequence). The CDR3 reads CASSSPDRGKNIQYF. CDR3 DNA sequence: TGTGCCAGCAGTTCCCCGGACAGGGGCAAAAACATTCAGTACTTC.